This T cell receptor beta chain was captured by sequencing in a study of blood T cell repertoires in COVID-19. Background on the study: The study drew acute and convalescent COVID-19 samples from the United States, Italy and Spain.

V dropped 4 bases and J dropped 6; count of bases not matched to a gene: 10. The germline CDR1 and CDR2 sequences are LNHDA and SQIVND (reference sequence). This CDR3 region has 15 residues. Methods used by the authors: It was from reference gene primer amplification that nucleated cell counts were estimated. Assay: immunoSEQ multiplex PCR; the TCRdb copy retains only in-frame clones and omits some. The DNA was the basis for D and trimming; V, J and clone size are from that table. The sample records about 220,000 clones, roughly 90% being singletons. The source is a woman aged 40 to 50 with acute COVID-19. Sequencing was performed on PBMCs or T cells enriched from blood (not recorded which). V is TRBV19 and J is TRBJ1-2; 8 bases fit TRBD1. DNA of the CDR3: TGTGCCAGTAGTACCCGCGGCAGGGGGCATAATGGCTACACCTTC. Translating gives CASSTRGRGHNGYTF.